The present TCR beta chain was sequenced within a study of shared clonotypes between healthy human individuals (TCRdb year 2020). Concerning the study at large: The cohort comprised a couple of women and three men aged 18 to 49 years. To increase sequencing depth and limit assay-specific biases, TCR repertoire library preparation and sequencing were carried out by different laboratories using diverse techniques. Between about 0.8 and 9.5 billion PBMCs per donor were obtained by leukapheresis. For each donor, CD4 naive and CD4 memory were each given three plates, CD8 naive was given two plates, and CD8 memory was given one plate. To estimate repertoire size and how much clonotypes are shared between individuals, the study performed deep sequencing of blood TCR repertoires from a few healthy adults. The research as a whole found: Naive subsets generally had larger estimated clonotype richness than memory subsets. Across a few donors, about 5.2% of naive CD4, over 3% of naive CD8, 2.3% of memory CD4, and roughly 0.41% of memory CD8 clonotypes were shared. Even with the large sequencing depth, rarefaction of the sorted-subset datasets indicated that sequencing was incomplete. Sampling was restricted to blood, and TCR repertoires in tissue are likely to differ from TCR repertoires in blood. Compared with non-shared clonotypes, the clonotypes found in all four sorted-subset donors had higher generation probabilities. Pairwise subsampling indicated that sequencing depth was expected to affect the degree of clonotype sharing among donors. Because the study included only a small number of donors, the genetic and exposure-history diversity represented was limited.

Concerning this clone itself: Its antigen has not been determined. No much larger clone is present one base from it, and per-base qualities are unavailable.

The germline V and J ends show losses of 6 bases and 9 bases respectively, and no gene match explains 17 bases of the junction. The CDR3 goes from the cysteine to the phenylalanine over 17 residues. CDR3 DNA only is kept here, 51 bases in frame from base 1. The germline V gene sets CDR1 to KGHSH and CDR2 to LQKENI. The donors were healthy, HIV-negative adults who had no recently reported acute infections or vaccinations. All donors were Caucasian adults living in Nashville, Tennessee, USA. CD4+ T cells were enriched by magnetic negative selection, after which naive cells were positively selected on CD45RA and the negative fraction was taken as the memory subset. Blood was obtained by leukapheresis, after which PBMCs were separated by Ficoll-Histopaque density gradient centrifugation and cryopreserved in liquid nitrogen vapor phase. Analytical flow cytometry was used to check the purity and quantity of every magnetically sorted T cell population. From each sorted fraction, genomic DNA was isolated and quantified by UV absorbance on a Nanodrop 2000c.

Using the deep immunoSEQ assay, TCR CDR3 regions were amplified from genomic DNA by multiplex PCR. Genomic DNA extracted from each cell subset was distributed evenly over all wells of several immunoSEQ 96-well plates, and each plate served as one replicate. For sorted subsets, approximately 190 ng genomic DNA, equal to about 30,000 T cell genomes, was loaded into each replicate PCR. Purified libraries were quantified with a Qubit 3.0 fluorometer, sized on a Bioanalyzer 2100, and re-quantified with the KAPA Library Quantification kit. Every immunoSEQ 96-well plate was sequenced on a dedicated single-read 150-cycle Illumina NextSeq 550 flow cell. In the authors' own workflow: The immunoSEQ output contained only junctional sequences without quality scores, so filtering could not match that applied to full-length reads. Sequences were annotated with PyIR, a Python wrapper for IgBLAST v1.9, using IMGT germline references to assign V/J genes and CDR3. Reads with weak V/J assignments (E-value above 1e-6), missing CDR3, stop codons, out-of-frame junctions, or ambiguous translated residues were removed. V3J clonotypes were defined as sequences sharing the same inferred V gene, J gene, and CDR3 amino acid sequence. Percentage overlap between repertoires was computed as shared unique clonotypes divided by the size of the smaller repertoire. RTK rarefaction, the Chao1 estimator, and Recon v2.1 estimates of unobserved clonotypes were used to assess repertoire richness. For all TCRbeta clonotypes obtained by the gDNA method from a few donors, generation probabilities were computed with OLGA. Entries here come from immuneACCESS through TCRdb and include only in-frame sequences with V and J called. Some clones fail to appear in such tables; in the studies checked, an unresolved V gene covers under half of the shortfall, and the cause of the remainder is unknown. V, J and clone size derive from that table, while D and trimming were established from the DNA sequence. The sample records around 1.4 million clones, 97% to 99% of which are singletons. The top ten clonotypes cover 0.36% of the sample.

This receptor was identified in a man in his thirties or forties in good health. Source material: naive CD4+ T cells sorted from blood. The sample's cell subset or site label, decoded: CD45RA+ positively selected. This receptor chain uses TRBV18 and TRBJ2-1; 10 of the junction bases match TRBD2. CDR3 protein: CASSPRQAGLAAGEQFF. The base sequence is TGTGCCAGCTCCCCTCGACAGGCAGGACTAGCGGCCGGTGAGCAGTTCTTC.